Below, 26 T cell receptor beta chains from the same sample are listed, as sequenced in a study of blood T cells in healthy people across ages. It was with a sample-barcoded 5' primer and a J-beta primer mix that a second PCR of about 6 to 11 cycles was run. TCRdb redid the calling of the 5' RACE reads with MiXCR, one entry per CDR3 protein. Of approximately 670,000 distinct CDR3 sequences listed, 40% to 45% are singletons. The sample taken for sequencing was blood. The receptor set was obtained from an older man in good health.

V gene TRBV6-5 combines with J gene TRBJ2-5, with 11 bases identical to TRBD2. V was clipped by 4 bases and J by 3 bases; unmatched bases: 16. Germline-derived CDR1 and CDR2 are MNHEY and SVGAGI. The CDR3 runs 19 residues. CDR3 in DNA: TGTGCCAGCAGTTCGGGGGTGACTAGCGGGAACTCCCACAAAGAGACCCAGTACTTC. It translates to CASSSGVTSGNSHKETQYF.

This clonotype came up many times. The V call is TRBV7-9, the J call TRBJ2-1; TRBD1 aligns across 7 bases. Germline assignment: CDR1 SEHNR and CDR2 FQNEAQ (reference sequence). The CDR3 loop spans 15 amino acids. V was clipped by 2 bases and J by 2 bases; unmatched bases: 3. The CDR3: CASSLTGTAYNEQFF. The DNA for the CDR3 is TGTGCCAGCAGCTTAACCGGGACAGCCTACAATGAGCAGTTCTTC.

The chain has TRBV6-2 or TRBV6-3 and TRBJ2-5, with TRBD2 as a possible D gene (5 bases). The DNA end lines up better with TRBJ2-7; the J call may be wrong. The CDR3 loop spans 17 amino acids. Looked up from germline, CDR1 is MNHEY and CDR2 is SVGEGT. Written as DNA, the CDR3 is TGTGCCAGCAGTTATTTTCCCCACGGGAAATGGGCGAACGAGCAGTACTTC. The encoded protein is CASSYFPHGKWANEQYF.

A few counts support this clonotype. The chain couples TRBV4-3 to TRBJ2-2, with D possibly being TRBD1 (5 bases). Germline V gene lookup returns CDR1 LGHNA and CDR2 YSLEER. The ends were cut back, 1 base at V and 0 bases at J, with 12 bases in the middle. The CDR3 is made up of 17 amino acids. The CDR3 nucleotides are TGCGCCAGCAGCCAAGGAAGGGGCCAGCCGAACACCGGGGAGCTGTTTTTT. Its protein product is CASSQGRGQPNTGELFF.

Here the CDR3 reads CASSERPPEANTEAFF. CDR3 DNA: TGTGCCAGCAGTGAACGACCTCCCGAGGCGAACACTGAAGCTTTCTTT. V and J are TRBV2 and TRBJ1-1; D uncertain. Trimming took 2 bases from V and 1 from J, leaving 14 bases between them. Germline CDR1 SNHLY, CDR2 FYNNEI. The CDR3 runs to 16 residues.

The chain couples TRBV18 to TRBJ2-3, with D perhaps matching TRBD1 or TRBD2 (5 bases each). Germline CDR1 reads KGHSH; CDR2 reads LQKENI. This CDR3 is built from 17 residues. Trimming took off 0 bases at V and 3 bases at J, with 16 bases between the two ends. The CDR3 region has the DNA TGTGCCAGCTCACCACCGGGCCGGGGCACCTTGACAGATACGCAGTATTTT. Amino acids: CASSPPGRGTLTDTQYF.

This clonotype showed up just a few times. The V call is TRBV29-1, the J call TRBJ2-3; D is unresolved. The CDR3 covers 11 residues. Trimming removed 8 bases at V and 0 bases at J, with 6 bases between. The germline CDR1 and CDR2 sequences are SQVTM and ANQGSEA. The CDR3 is CSFGSTDTQYF. In DNA, the CDR3 is TGCAGCTTCGGTAGCACAGATACGCAGTATTTT.

This clonotype has just a few counts. The V gene is TRBV9, the J gene TRBJ2-5, with 9 bases fitting TRBD2. With the DNA end fitting TRBJ2-7 better, the J assignment may be wrong. The germline CDR1 and CDR2 sequences are SGDLS and YYNGEE. There are 15 residues in the CDR3. CDR3 region: CASSVEGAGGYEQYF. DNA for the CDR3: TGTGCCAGCAGCGTAGAGGGAGCGGGAGGCTACGAGCAGTACTTC.

This clonotype occurred a few times. The rearrangement joins TRBV24-1 to TRBJ2-1, with 8 bases fitting TRBD2. This CDR3 is 13 amino acids long. Unmatched junction bases numbered 3, after V lost 9 bases and J lost 3 bases. Per the germline V gene, CDR1 is KGHDR and CDR2 is SFDVKD. CDR3 region: CATELAGYNEQFF. For the CDR3, the DNA is TGTGCCACCGAGCTAGCGGGCTACAATGAGCAGTTCTTC.

As concerns this clonotype: Just one base apart from a much larger clone, this may be a read error. The rearrangement uses TRBV7-9 and TRBJ2-1; D gene unclear. This CDR3 comprises 12 residues. The V end was cut by 3 bases, the J end by 9 bases, with 9 bases between. Germline assignment: CDR1 SEHNR and CDR2 FQNEAQ (reference sequence). The CDR3 here is CASSFDACEQFF. The CDR3 DNA sequence: TGTGCCAGCAGCTTTGACGCGTGTGAGCAGTTCTTC. The variable domain in full, completed from reference TRBV7-9 and TRBJ2-1, reads DTGVSQNPRHKITKRGQNVTFRCDPISEHNRLYWYRQTLGQGPEFLTYFQNEAQLEKSRLLSDRFSAERPKGSFSTLEIQRTEQGDSAMYLCASSFDACEQFFGPGTRLTVL.

V gene TRBV6-2 or TRBV6-3 combines with J gene TRBJ2-4; no definite D call. The J call may be mistaken, given a closer DNA end match to TRBJ2-7. This CDR3 region has 12 residues. Per germline, CDR1 MNHEY and CDR2 SVGEGT. The CDR3 sequence: CASSPPEYEQYF. CDR3 nucleotides: TGTGCCAGCAGCCCCCCGGAGTACGAGCAGTACTTC.

The rearrangement uses TRBV20-1 and TRBJ2-7; maybe TRBD1 (6 bases). V was cut by 6 bases and J by 2 bases, with 14 bases left in between. The CDR3 is made up of 13 amino acids. Germline lookup yields CDR1 DFQATT and CDR2 SNEGSKA (reference sequence). The CDR3 nucleotides are TGCAGTGCCAAACCGGGACATGCCTACGAGCAGTACTTC. It codes for CSAKPGHAYEQYF.

The sample holds many counts of this clonotype. V is TRBV11-2 and J is TRBJ2-3; 12 bases are shared with TRBD1. The ends lost 7 bases at V and 4 bases at J; junction bases unmatched: 9. This CDR3 spans 16 amino acids. Germline CDR1 SGHAT, CDR2 FQNNGV. The CDR3 spells CASTPGQGARADTQYF. The CDR3 DNA reads TGTGCCAGCACCCCGGGACAGGGGGCGCGGGCAGATACGCAGTATTTT.

This chain uses TRBV3-1 with TRBJ2-1, with 9 bases identical to TRBD2. Germline CDR1 LGHDT, CDR2 YNNKEL (reference sequence). V was clipped by 1 base and J by 10 bases; unmatched bases: 23. The CDR3 runs to 20 residues. The CDR3 sequence: CASSQALGVAGASSTGEQFF. In DNA, the CDR3 is TGTGCCAGCAGCCAAGCCCTCGGGGTAGCGGGAGCTTCGTCGACCGGAGAGCAGTTCTTC.

This clonotype was seen only a few times. The rearrangement links TRBV10-3 to TRBJ2-5; 7 bases align to TRBD1. The V and J ends lost 5 bases and 5 bases, in that order; junction bases with no gene match: 11. The germline V gene has CDR1 ENHRY and CDR2 SYGVKD. CDR3 length: 15 residues. CDR3 amino acids: CAISTEGGERETQYF. The CDR3 DNA reads as TGTGCCATCAGTACTGAAGGGGGCGAGAGGGAGACCCAGTACTTC.

This chain uses TRBV13 with TRBJ2-7; D gene uncertain. Trimming pared 0 bases from V and 2 bases from J, leaving 8 bases between. The CDR3 extends over 14 amino acids. Looked up from germline, CDR1 is PRHDT and CDR2 is FYEKMQ (reference sequence). CDR3 DNA: TGTGCCAGCAGCTTAGGACCACTCACCTACGAGCAGTACTTC. Translation: CASSLGPLTYEQYF. Variable domain in full (rest from reference TRBV13 and TRBJ2-7): AAGVIQSPRHLIKEKRETATLKCYPIPRHDTVYWYQQGPGQDPQFLISFYEKMQSDKGSIPDRFSAQQFSDYHSELNMSSLELGDSALYFCASSLGPLTYEQYFGPGTRLTVT.

This rearrangement joins TRBV4-2 to TRBJ1-5, with unresolved D. V shed 0 bases and J shed 0 bases, with 12 bases lying between them. CDR1 and CDR2 (germline): LGHNA, YNFKEQ. CDR3 length: 17 amino acids. The CDR3, as DNA: TGTGCCAGCAGCCAAGATAAAGACAACTATAGCAATCAGCCCCAGCATTTT. Translating it yields CASSQDKDNYSNQPQHF.

The J gene is TRBJ2-2, the V gene TRBV5-1; TRBD2 matches 8 bases. V trimming: 6 bases; J trimming: 7 bases; junction bases outside the gene matches: 11. Germline CDR1 and CDR2: SGHRS and YFSETQ. The CDR3 sequence is 15 residues long. CDR3 sequence (DNA): TGCGCCAGCAACTCAAATAGCGGGATAAACGGGGAGCTGTTTTTT. Its protein is CASNSNSGINGELFF.

J is TRBJ1-2 and V is TRBV6-2 or TRBV6-3; 9 positions match TRBD1. Germline V gene data show CDR1 as MNHEY and CDR2 as SVGEGT. V lost 6 bases and J lost 7; bases outside the gene matches: 12. The CDR3 is 15 amino acids. CDR3 bases: TGTGCCAGCAGCTCATCCGGACAGGGGCTACGTGGCTACACCTTC. Protein: CASSSSGQGLRGYTF.

With regard to this clonotype: A single base separates this from a much larger clone, so it may be a read error. V is TRBV20-1 and J is TRBJ2-3, with D maybe TRBD2 (6 bases). CDR1 DFQATT and CDR2 SNEGSKA come from the germline V gene (reference sequence). The V end was cut by 8 bases, the J end by 3 bases, with 18 bases between. This CDR3 has 14 residues. The CDR3 protein is CSSPWQEGTDTQYF. The DNA for the CDR3 is TGCAGTTCACCCTGGCAGGAGGGAACAGATACGCAGTATTTT.

About this clonotype: A much larger clone differs by one base, so this may be a read error. V gene TRBV20-1 combines with J gene TRBJ1-6; 7 bases map to TRBD1. Germline assignment: CDR1 DFQATT and CDR2 SNEGSKA (reference sequence). This CDR3 comprises 15 residues. This chain's CDR3 is CSARAGTVKYSPPHF. Here the CDR3 DNA reads TGCAGTGCTAGAGCCGGGACAGTCAAGTATTCACCCCCCCACTTT.

Only a few counts were recorded for this clonotype. The chain employs TRBV6-4 and TRBJ2-1; 8 bases line up with TRBD2. The CDR3 covers 14 residues. The germline gives CDR1 MRHNA, CDR2 SNTAGT. J gave up 8 bases and V 4 bases, and 7 bases lay outside the gene matches. This chain's CDR3 is CASSVSGSFHEQFF. The DNA of the CDR3 is TGTGCCAGCAGTGTGAGCGGGAGTTTCCATGAGCAGTTCTTC.

This sequence joins TRBV3-1 and TRBJ2-1, with 7 positions matching TRBD2. The CDR3 is 13 amino acids. V lost 5 bases to trimming and J lost 8 bases; unmatched junction nucleotides: 6. Germline CDR1 and CDR2: LGHDT and YNNKEL (reference sequence). The CDR3 loop reads CASSGTTPHEQFF. CDR3 sequence (DNA): TGTGCCAGCAGCGGGACTACACCCCATGAGCAGTTCTTC.

This clonotype was recorded a few times. This chain joins TRBV20-1 and TRBJ2-1; 7 bases agree with TRBD1. This CDR3 is 15 amino acids long. Losses at the gene ends were 7 bases for V and 5 bases for J; bases not matched to a gene: 14. Germline CDR1 reads DFQATT; CDR2 reads SNEGSKA (reference sequence). CDR3 amino acids: CSVKGSPGGNNEQFF. In DNA, the CDR3 is TGCAGTGTCAAGGGCTCGCCAGGGGGTAACAATGAGCAGTTCTTC.

This chain links TRBV7-2 with TRBJ1-1; D remains unclear. Germline CDR1 SGHTA, CDR2 FQGNSA. V lost 7 bases, J lost 2 bases, and 5 bases lay in between. The CDR3 extends over 11 amino acids. The CDR3 coding sequence is TGTGCCAGCATCACTAACACTGAAGCTTTCTTT. Protein product: CASITNTEAFF.

This chain links TRBV6-2 or TRBV6-3 with TRBJ2-1; 8 positions agree with TRBD2. The DNA matches TRBJ2-7 better at its end, which makes the J call doubtful. CDR1 is MNHEY, CDR2 SVGEGT, per germline. The length of the CDR3 is 15 residues. CDR3 in amino acids: CASKPTSVSYNEQYF. The CDR3 DNA reads TGTGCCAGCAAACCGACTAGCGTCTCCTACAATGAGCAGTACTTC.